The clone carrying this TCR beta chain has only a few counts. Its cognate antigen is unknown. Quantitative 5'-RACE with molecular barcodes was used to make the TCR beta libraries. One entry per CDR3 protein, called by TCRdb with MiXCR from the 5' RACE reads. This sample has about 240,000 distinct CDR3 sequences, with about 24% found just once. Trimming shortened V by 2 bases and J by 5 bases, and 10 bases separated the two germline ends. The CDR3 spans 14 residues. Germline V lookup: CDR1 SGHTA, CDR2 FQGNSA. The data originate from a study of CD8 T cells in ankylosing spondylitis. Study-level results: Disease-linked clones bore a CD8+ phenotype, appearing relatively rarely in peripheral blood. The authors reported significant enrichment of disease-linked clones in matched ankylosing spondylitis synovial fluid.

The chain uses TRBV7-2 and TRBJ2-1; unclear D gene. The receptor was isolated from a male donor with ankylosing spondylitis or in good health (not recorded which). Sequenced: blood, either unsorted or a sorted T cell fraction (not recorded which). CDR3 sequence reads: CASSLMARDNEQFF. In DNA, the CDR3 is TGTGCCAGCAGCTTAATGGCCAGAGACAATGAGCAGTTCTTC.